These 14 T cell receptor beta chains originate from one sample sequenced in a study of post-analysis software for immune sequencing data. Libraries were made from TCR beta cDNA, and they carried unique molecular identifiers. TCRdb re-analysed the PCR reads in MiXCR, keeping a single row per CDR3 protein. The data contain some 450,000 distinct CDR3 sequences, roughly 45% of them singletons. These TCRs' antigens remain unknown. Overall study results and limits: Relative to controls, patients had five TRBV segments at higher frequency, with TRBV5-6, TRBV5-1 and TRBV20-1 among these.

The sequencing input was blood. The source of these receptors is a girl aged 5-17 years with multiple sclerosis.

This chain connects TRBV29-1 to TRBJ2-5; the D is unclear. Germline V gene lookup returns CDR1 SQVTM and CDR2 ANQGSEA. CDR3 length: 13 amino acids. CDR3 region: CTKATNYYKTQYF. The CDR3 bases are TGCACCAAGGCGACCAATTATTACAAGACCCAGTACTTC.

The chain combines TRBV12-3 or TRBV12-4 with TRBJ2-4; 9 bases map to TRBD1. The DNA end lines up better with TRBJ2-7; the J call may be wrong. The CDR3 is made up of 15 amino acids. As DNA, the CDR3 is TGTGCCAGCAGTTTAGTCGGGACAGGGCCCTACGAGCAGTACTTC. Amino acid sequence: CASSLVGTGPYEQYF.

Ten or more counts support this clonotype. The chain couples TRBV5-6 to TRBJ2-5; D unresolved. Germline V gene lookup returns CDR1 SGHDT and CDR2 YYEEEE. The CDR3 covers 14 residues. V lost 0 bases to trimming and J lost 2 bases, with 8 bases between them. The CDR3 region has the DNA TGTGCCAGCAGCTTGGGATCTCTTCAAGAGACCCAGTACTTC. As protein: CASSLGSLQETQYF.

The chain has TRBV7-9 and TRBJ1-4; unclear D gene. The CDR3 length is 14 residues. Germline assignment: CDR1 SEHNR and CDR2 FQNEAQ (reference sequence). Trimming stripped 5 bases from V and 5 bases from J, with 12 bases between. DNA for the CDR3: TGTGCCAGCAGCCCGGACGAAGGGAATGAAAAACTGTTTTTT. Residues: CASSPDEGNEKLFF.

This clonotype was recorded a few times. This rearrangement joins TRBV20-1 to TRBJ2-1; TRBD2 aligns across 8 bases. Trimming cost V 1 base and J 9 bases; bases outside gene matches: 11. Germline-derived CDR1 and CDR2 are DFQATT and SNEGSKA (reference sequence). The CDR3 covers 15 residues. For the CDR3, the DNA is TGCAGTGCTAGAGGACCGGGACTAGTAATCGGTGAGCAGTTCTTC. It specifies CSARGPGLVIGEQFF.

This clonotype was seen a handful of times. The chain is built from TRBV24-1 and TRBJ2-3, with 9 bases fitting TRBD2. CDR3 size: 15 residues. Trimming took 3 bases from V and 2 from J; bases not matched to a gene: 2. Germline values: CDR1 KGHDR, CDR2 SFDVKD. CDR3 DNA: TGTGCCACCAGTGATACGGGACTAGCCACAGATACGCAGTATTTT. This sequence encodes CATSDTGLATDTQYF.

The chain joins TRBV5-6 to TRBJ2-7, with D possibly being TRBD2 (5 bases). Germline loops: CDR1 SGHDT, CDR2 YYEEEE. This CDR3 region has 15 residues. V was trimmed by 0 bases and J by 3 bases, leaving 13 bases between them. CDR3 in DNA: TGTGCCAGCAGCTTGGGGATTGTGGGAGACTACGAGCAGTACTTC. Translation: CASSLGIVGDYEQYF.

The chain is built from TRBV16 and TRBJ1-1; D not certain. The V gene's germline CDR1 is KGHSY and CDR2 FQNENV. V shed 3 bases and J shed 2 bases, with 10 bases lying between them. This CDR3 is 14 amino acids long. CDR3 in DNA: TGTGCCAGCAGCCAGGCCGGAATTAACACTGAAGCTTTCTTT. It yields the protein CASSQAGINTEAFF. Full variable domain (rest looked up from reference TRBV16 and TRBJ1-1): GEEVAQTPKHLVRGEGQKAKLYCAPIKGHSYVFWYQQVLKNEFKFLISFQNENVFDETGMPKERFSAKCLPNSPCSLEIQATKLEDSAVYFCASSQAGINTEAFFGQGTRLTVV.

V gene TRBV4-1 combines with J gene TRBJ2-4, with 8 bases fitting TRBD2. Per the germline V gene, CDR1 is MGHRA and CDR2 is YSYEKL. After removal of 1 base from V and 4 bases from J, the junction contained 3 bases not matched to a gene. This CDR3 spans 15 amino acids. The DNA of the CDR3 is TGCGCCAGCAGCCAAGTTGGGACTAGTAAAAACATTCAGTACTTC. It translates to CASSQVGTSKNIQYF.

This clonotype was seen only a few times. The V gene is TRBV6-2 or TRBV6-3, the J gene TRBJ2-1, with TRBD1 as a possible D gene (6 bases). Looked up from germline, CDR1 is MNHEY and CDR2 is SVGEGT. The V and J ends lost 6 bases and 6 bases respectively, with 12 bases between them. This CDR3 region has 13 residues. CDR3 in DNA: TGTGCCAGCAGCGATACAGGGCTCAATGAGCAGTTCTTC. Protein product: CASSDTGLNEQFF.

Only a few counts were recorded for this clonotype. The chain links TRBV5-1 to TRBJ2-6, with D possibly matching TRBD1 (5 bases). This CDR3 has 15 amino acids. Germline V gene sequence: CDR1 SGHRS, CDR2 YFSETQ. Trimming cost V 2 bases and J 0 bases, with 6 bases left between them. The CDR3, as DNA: TGCGCCAGCAGCTTACAGGACTCTGGGGCCAACGTCCTGACTTTC. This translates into CASSLQDSGANVLTF.

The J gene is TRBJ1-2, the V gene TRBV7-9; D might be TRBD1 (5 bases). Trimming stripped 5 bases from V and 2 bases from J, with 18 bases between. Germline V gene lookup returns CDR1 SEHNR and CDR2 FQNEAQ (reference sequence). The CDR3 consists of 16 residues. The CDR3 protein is CASSLFRQGGNYGYTF. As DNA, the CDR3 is TGTGCCAGCAGCCTCTTTAGGCAGGGAGGAAACTATGGCTACACCTTC.

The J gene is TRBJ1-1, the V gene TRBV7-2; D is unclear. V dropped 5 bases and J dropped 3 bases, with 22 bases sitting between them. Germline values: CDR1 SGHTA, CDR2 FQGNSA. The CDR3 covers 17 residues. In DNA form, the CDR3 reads TGTGCCAGCAGCCGGGATGCATTGGGGTTTTACGACACTGAAGCTTTCTTT. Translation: CASSRDALGFYDTEAFF.

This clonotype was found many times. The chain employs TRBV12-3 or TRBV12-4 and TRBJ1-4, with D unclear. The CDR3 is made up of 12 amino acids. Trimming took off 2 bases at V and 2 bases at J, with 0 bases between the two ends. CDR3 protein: CASSLTNEKLFF. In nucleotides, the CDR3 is TGTGCCAGCAGTTTAACTAATGAAAAACTGTTTTTT.